This is a list of T cell receptor beta chains from one sample in a study of blood T cell repertoires in COVID-19. The repertoire was sequenced with immunoSEQ multiplex PCR; TCRdb's copy has only in-frame clones and lacks some. Of about 200,000 clones listed, 80% to 95% are singletons. What was sequenced was peripheral blood. These receptors were taken from a middle-aged man with acute or convalescent COVID-19. Each CDR3 is given with its conserved first and last residue. Each record gives: clone size, CDR3 length, V gene, J gene, D gene, CDR3 DNA, CDR3 protein. D genes are given only for firm matches. Not all rows give a size; the values are once, few, many and, for expanded clones, a class.

NA	13	TRBV7-3	TRBJ2-3	NA	TGTGCCAGCAGCTTGGTCGGGGCAGATACGCAGTATTTT	CASSLVGADTQYF
once	15	TRBV2	TRBJ2-1	NA	TGTGCCAGCATCGGTCAGGGCCGGTTGAGCAATGAGCAGTTCTTC	CASIGQGRLSNEQFF
once	15	TRBV7-3	TRBJ2-3	TRBD1	TGTGCCAGCAGCTCCGGGACAGGGCTCACAGATACGCAGTATTTT	CASSSGTGLTDTQYF
NA	17	TRBV9	TRBJ2-2	TRBD1	TGTGCCAGCAGCGTAGCAGGACAGGTACAACACTCCGGGGAGCTGTTTTTT	CASSVAGQVQHSGELFF
NA	14	TRBV6-5	TRBJ1-1	NA	TGTGCCAGCAGTCTTACAGCCCTGAACACTGAAGCTTTCTTT	CASSLTALNTEAFF
NA	15	TRBV7-9	TRBJ1-1	TRBD1	TGTGCCAGCAGCTTAGCGGACAGGGCCGGCACTGAAGCTTTCTTT	CASSLADRAGTEAFF
NA	14	TRBV20-1	TRBJ1-2	NA	TGCAGTGCTAGTCCCTCGGGACTTTCCCCTGGCTACACCTTC	CSASPSGLSPGYTF
NA	16	TRBV5-1	TRBJ2-5	TRBD2	TGCGCCAGCAGCTTGGGGTCGGGAGGGTACCAAGAGACCCAGTACTTC	CASSLGSGGYQETQYF
NA	14	TRBV24-1	TRBJ1-1	NA	TGTGCCACCAGTGACCCGAGAGTTAAGAGTGAAGCTTTCTTT	CATSDPRVKSEAFF
NA	15	TRBV29-1	TRBJ1-4	NA	TGCAGCGTTGTAACTATCCGGGCGGGTAATGAAAAACTGTTTTTT	CSVVTIRAGNEKLFF
NA	17	TRBV9	TRBJ2-3	NA	TGTGCCAGCAGCCGAGAGGCTGGGGCGAGAGGCACAGATACGCAGTATTTT	CASSREAGARGTDTQYF
NA	17	TRBV28	TRBJ2-5	TRBD2	TGTGCCAGCAGTTTACCCACCATAGCGGGAGGGCCGGAGACCCAGTACTTC	CASSLPTIAGGPETQYF
NA	12	TRBV29-1	TRBJ1-1	NA	TGCAGCGTTAGGAGGACGGGAACTGAAGCTTTCTTT	CSVRRTGTEAFF
NA	14	TRBV27	TRBJ1-4	TRBD1	TGTGCCAGCAGGACAGGGGGCACTAATGAAAAACTGTTTTTT	CASRTGGTNEKLFF
NA	14	TRBV6-6	TRBJ1-6	TRBD1	TGTGCCAGCACCTCCGGACAGGGGACTTCACCCCTCCACTTT	CASTSGQGTSPLHF
few	17	TRBV28	TRBJ2-7	NA	TGTGCCAGCAGTTTATTGCCAACTGGTATTCCACTTTACGAGCAGTACTTC	CASSLLPTGIPLYEQYF
NA	13	TRBV27	TRBJ2-1	NA	TGTGCCAGCAGTAAACATTCCTACAATGAGCAGTTCTTC	CASSKHSYNEQFF
NA	13	TRBV7-2	TRBJ1-2	TRBD1	TGTGCCAGCAGCACGGGACAGGGGGATGGCTACACCTTC	CASSTGQGDGYTF
once	15	TRBV6-1	TRBJ1-6	NA	TGTGCCAGCAGTGAATACGACAGGCGAGAGTCACCCCTCCACTTT	CASSEYDRRESPLHF
NA	15	TRBV28	TRBJ1-4	TRBD1	TGTGCCAGCAGTTCCCAGGGACAGGGAGGTGAAAAACTGTTTTTT	CASSSQGQGGEKLFF